These 29 T cell receptor beta chains originate from one sample sequenced in a study of blood T cell repertoires in COVID-19. Sequencing was performed with immunoSEQ multiplex PCR; in TCRdb, only in-frame clones are kept and a portion is missing. The repertoire holds 90,000 to 150,000 clones, with around 80% as singletons. Sequencing used peripheral blood. Every receptor here comes from a man aged 65 to 79 with acute or convalescent COVID-19.

The rearrangement uses TRBV2 and TRBJ1-2; D gene uncertain. The CDR3 contains 16 residues. V was shortened by 1 base and J by 4 bases, with 16 bases between the two germline ends. Germline V lookup: CDR1 SNHLY, CDR2 FYNNEI. CDR3 amino acids: CASSEDALPGSYGYTF. In DNA form, the CDR3 reads TGTGCCAGCAGTGAAGATGCGTTACCGGGGAGCTATGGCTACACCTTC. The variable domain in full, with the rest retrieved from reference TRBV2 and TRBJ1-2, is EPEVTQTPSHQVTQMGQEVILRCVPISNHLYFYWYRQILGQKVEFLVSFYNNEISEKSEIFDDQFSVERPDGSNFTLKIRSTKLEDSAMYFCASSEDALPGSYGYTFGSGTRLTVV.

The chain couples TRBV10-1 to TRBJ2-1, with a weak D call TRBD2 (6 bases). V was shortened by 0 bases and J by 2 bases, with 8 bases between the two germline ends. CDR1 is WNHNN, CDR2 SYGVQD, per germline (reference sequence). CDR3 length: 15 residues. CDR3: CASSESGGTYNEQFF. DNA for the CDR3: TGCGCCAGCAGTGAGTCTGGCGGGACCTACAATGAGCAGTTCTTC.

The chain couples TRBV6-5 to TRBJ2-5; D remains ambiguous. The germline V gene encodes CDR1 MNHEY and CDR2 SVGAGI. V gave up 6 bases and J gave up 6 bases, with 17 bases separating them. The CDR3 has 14 residues. CDR3 coding DNA: TGTGCCAGCAGGCCGACAAGTCCGGCAAAGACCCAGTACTTC. This codes for CASRPTSPAKTQYF.

This sequence joins TRBV14 and TRBJ2-7, with D possibly matching TRBD1 (6 bases). CDR3 length: 16 amino acids. Germline assignment: CDR1 SGHDN and CDR2 FVKESK. With 1 base removed from V and 6 bases from J, the gap between germline ends came to 19 bases. The CDR3 reads CASSQVSPLTGGEQYF. The DNA of the CDR3 is TGTGCCAGCAGCCAAGTATCCCCGTTGACAGGCGGCGAGCAGTACTTC.

The chain joins TRBV19 to TRBJ2-6; 8 bases are a match to TRBD1. V trimming: 5 bases; J trimming: 2 bases; junction bases outside the gene matches: 8. CDR1 is LNHDA, CDR2 SQIVND, per germline (reference sequence). CDR3 length: 17 residues. CDR3 loop: CASSASQGDPGANVLTF. The CDR3 DNA reads as TGTGCCAGTAGTGCCTCACAGGGGGACCCTGGGGCCAACGTCCTGACTTTC.

Remarks on this clone: Other DNA sequences in this specimen translate into the identical CDR3. This chain links TRBV28 with TRBJ2-7; 10 nucleotides align to TRBD2. V lost 6 bases and J lost 4; bases outside the gene matches: 9. Germline V gives CDR1 MDHEN, CDR2 SYDVKM. The CDR3 loop spans 15 amino acids. The CDR3: CASSPGTSGTYEQYF. CDR3 DNA sequence: TGTGCCAGCAGCCCGGGAACTAGCGGGACTTACGAGCAGTACTTC.

The chain has TRBV15 and TRBJ2-5; possible D gene TRBD1, 6 bases. Trimming pared 1 base from V and 5 bases from J, leaving 11 bases between. Germline V gene data show CDR1 as LNHNV and CDR2 as YYDKDF (reference sequence). The length of the CDR3 is 14 residues. The CDR3 is CATSRGQGFETQYF. CDR3 DNA sequence: TGTGCCACCAGCAGAGGGCAGGGGTTCGAGACCCAGTACTTC.

The gene calls are TRBV6-5 and TRBJ1-2, with 8 bases matching TRBD1. Germline-derived CDR1 and CDR2 are MNHEY and SVGAGI. J was trimmed by 4 bases and V by 2 bases; bases with no gene match: 6. The CDR3 is 15 amino acids. DNA for the CDR3: TGTGCCAGCAGTTACGGTTCAGGGGGCTCCTATGGCTACACCTTC. Protein: CASSYGSGGSYGYTF.

The chain is built from TRBV7-3 and TRBJ2-2, with D possibly matching TRBD2 (6 bases). This CDR3 has 15 residues. Germline assignment: CDR1 SGHTA and CDR2 FQGTGA. Trimming took 5 bases from V and 4 from J, leaving 14 bases between them. CDR3: CASSQGRGFTGELFF. The CDR3 DNA sequence: TGTGCCAGCAGCCAAGGACGGGGGTTCACCGGGGAGCTGTTTTTT.

Only a few counts were recorded for this clone. The chain recombines TRBV7-8 with TRBJ2-5; the D gene is possibly TRBD2 (7 bases). The CDR3 length is 14 residues. CDR1 and CDR2 from the germline V gene are SGHVS and FQNEAQ. V was trimmed by 4 bases and J by 1 base, leaving 10 bases between them. The CDR3 spells CASSSGGRQETQYF. CDR3 in DNA: TGTGCCAGCAGCTCCGGGGGGCGCCAAGAGACCCAGTACTTC.

The chain uses TRBV6-5 and TRBJ2-3; 7 nucleotides agree with TRBD2. The J segment lost 2 bases and the V segment lost 3 bases, leaving 5 bases of the junction unmatched. Germline loops: CDR1 MNHEY, CDR2 SVGAGI. This CDR3 has 15 residues. The CDR3 protein is CASSYGTTITDTQYF. CDR3 DNA sequence: TGTGCCAGCAGTTATGGGACTACAATCACAGATACGCAGTATTTT.

The chain combines TRBV12-5 with TRBJ2-5, with D possibly matching TRBD2 (6 bases). There are 13 residues in the CDR3. Germline CDR1 and CDR2: LGHNT and FRNRAP. Trimming pared 5 bases from V and 3 bases from J, leaving 10 bases between. Here the CDR3 reads CASGGGTEETQYF. CDR3 nucleotide sequence: TGTGCTAGTGGTGGCGGGACGGAAGAGACCCAGTACTTC.

With regard to this clone: The junction does not match germline at one end; this may be a read error. The gene calls are TRBV6-5 and TRBJ1-2; 7 bases are shared with TRBD1. This CDR3 is built from 13 residues. Germline V gives CDR1 MNHEY, CDR2 SVGAGI. For the CDR3, the DNA is TGTGCCAGCAGTTACTCGAGGACAGGACCCAGGGCTTTC. Its protein is CASSYSRTGPRAF.

This chain connects TRBV6-5 to TRBJ2-7, with D unresolved. Trimming left V 2 bases short and J 2 bases short, with 7 bases between. The germline gives CDR1 MNHEY, CDR2 SVGAGI. CDR3 length: 13 amino acids. The CDR3 is CASSYGLTYEQYF. The CDR3 DNA sequence: TGTGCCAGCAGTTACGGGCTTACCTACGAGCAGTACTTC.

The genes are TRBV3-1 (or the pseudogene TRBV3-2) and TRBJ1-1; D uncertain. This CDR3 is 16 amino acids long. Between the trimmed V and J ends, which lost 3 bases and 4 bases, there was a span of 18 bases. The germline V gene has CDR1 LGHDT and CDR2 YNNKEL (reference sequence). DNA for the CDR3: TGTGCCAGCAGCCATTTTCACGGCGGGGTGGGCACTGAAGCTTTCTTT. Protein product: CASSHFHGGVGTEAFF.

The J gene is TRBJ2-5, the V gene TRBV7-3; TRBD2 might be the D (6 bases). V lost 11 bases and J 0 bases, leaving 16 bases between the germline ends. This CDR3 region has 14 residues. Germline CDR1 reads SGHTA; CDR2 reads FQGTGA. This CDR3 reads CAYGGETYQETQYF. In DNA, the CDR3 is TGTGCCTATGGAGGGGAAACGTACCAAGAGACCCAGTACTTC.

J is TRBJ2-5 and V is TRBV19; TRBD2 might be the D (6 bases). V shed 2 bases and J shed 2 bases, with 18 bases lying between them. Germline lookup yields CDR1 LNHDA and CDR2 SQIVND (reference sequence). This CDR3 is built from 17 residues. CDR3 sequence reads: CASSIHGTGIQQETQYF. CDR3 DNA sequence: TGTGCCAGTAGTATACACGGGACTGGGATCCAACAAGAGACCCAGTACTTC.

The chain is built from TRBV27 and TRBJ2-3; the match to TRBD1 covers 9 bases. CDR3 length: 18 residues. CDR1 is MNHEY, CDR2 SMNVEV, per germline (reference sequence). The ends lost 6 bases at V and 2 bases at J; junction bases unmatched: 15. CDR3 region: CASSPGTGILLSTDTQYF. DNA for the CDR3: TGTGCCAGCAGCCCCGGGACAGGGATTCTCCTATCCACAGATACGCAGTATTTT.

This clone qualifies as medium-sized. The chain joins TRBV27 to TRBJ2-4; D is perhaps TRBD1 (5 bases). Trimming removed 5 bases from V and 7 bases from J, with 12 bases in between. Germline CDR1 is MNHEY and CDR2 is SMNVEV (reference sequence). The CDR3 is 13 residues long. The CDR3 DNA sequence: TGTGCCAGCAGTCCCCCGGACACGAACATTCAGTACTTC. Amino acid sequence: CASSPPDTNIQYF.

The chain recombines TRBV19 with TRBJ2-1; 7 bases are a match to TRBD2. Germline CDR1 LNHDA, CDR2 SQIVND (reference sequence). The CDR3 is 16 amino acids. J lost 1 base, V lost 3 bases, and 6 bases had no gene match. CDR3 region: CASSMGGAGSYNEQFF. As DNA, the CDR3 is TGTGCCAGTAGTATGGGAGGGGCAGGGTCCTACAATGAGCAGTTCTTC.

The rearrangement uses TRBV2 and TRBJ1-2; D gene unclear. The V and J ends lost 1 base and 6 bases respectively, with 21 bases between them. Germline CDR1 SNHLY, CDR2 FYNNEI. The CDR3 totals 17 residues. CDR3 DNA sequence: TGTGCCAGCAGTGAAGGCGGGTCGCCTCCACGGTGGGATGGCTACACCTTC. This translates into CASSEGGSPPRWDGYTF.

This chain uses TRBV9 with TRBJ1-1; the match to TRBD1 covers 8 bases. The CDR3 contains 14 residues. J was trimmed by 5 bases and V by 3 bases; bases with no gene match: 6. CDR1 SGDLS and CDR2 YYNGEE come from the germline V gene. The CDR3 region has the DNA TGTGCCAGCAGCGGGGCAGGGGGCTATACTGAAGCTTTCTTT. Translated: CASSGAGGYTEAFF.

The rearrangement uses TRBV11-2 and TRBJ2-5; no firm D call. Trimming left V 1 base short and J 5 bases short, with 8 bases between. CDR1 and CDR2 from the germline V gene are SGHAT and FQNNGV. The CDR3 totals 13 residues. This CDR3 reads CASSLGQKETQYF. The CDR3 nucleotides are TGTGCCAGCAGCTTAGGCCAGAAGGAGACCCAGTACTTC. Full variable domain (outside the CDR3, taken from reference TRBV11-2 and TRBJ2-5): EAGVAQSPRYKIIEKRQSVAFWCNPISGHATLYWYQQILGQGPKLLIQFQNNGVVDDSQLPKDRFSAERLKGVDSTLKIQPAKLEDSAVYLCASSLGQKETQYFGPGTRLLVL.

The chain joins TRBV3-1 (or the pseudogene TRBV3-2) to TRBJ2-1; 11 bases line up with TRBD2. In germline, CDR1 is LGHDT, CDR2 YNNKEL (reference sequence). V lost 2 bases to trimming and J lost 9 bases; unmatched junction nucleotides: 24. This CDR3 spans 21 amino acids. The CDR3 reads CASSQPPAGLAGGPTSGEQFF. CDR3 nucleotide sequence: TGTGCCAGCAGCCAACCGCCAGCGGGGCTAGCGGGAGGACCCACGTCGGGTGAGCAGTTCTTC.

V usage is TRBV5-8 and J usage is TRBJ2-2; a possible D gene is TRBD1 (5 bases). V was trimmed by 4 bases and J by 4 bases, leaving 8 bases between them. This CDR3 comprises 13 residues. Germline values: CDR1 SGHTS, CDR2 YDEGEE. The CDR3 region has the DNA TGTGCCAGCAGCACAGACAGCACCGGGGAGCTGTTTTTT. This translates into CASSTDSTGELFF.

This clone was detected many times. J is TRBJ2-5 and V is TRBV9; the match to TRBD2 covers 10 bases. The CDR3 sequence is 15 residues long. The J segment lost 5 bases and the V segment lost 3 bases, leaving 7 bases of the junction unmatched. Germline V gene sequence: CDR1 SGDLS, CDR2 YYNGEE. The CDR3 bases are TGTGCCAGCAGCGCCAGCGGGGGGGAGGTTGAGACCCAGTACTTC. Residues: CASSASGGEVETQYF.

The V and J genes are TRBV2 and TRBJ2-1, with 8 bases aligning to TRBD2. The junction had 4 bases not matched to a gene; V was cut back by 4 bases and J by 5 bases. Germline V lookup: CDR1 SNHLY, CDR2 FYNNEI. This CDR3 has 14 amino acids. The CDR3 region is CASSGLAGHNEQFF. The CDR3 region has the DNA TGTGCCAGCAGTGGTTTAGCGGGGCACAATGAGCAGTTCTTC.

The V gene is TRBV4-2, the J gene TRBJ2-7; 7 positions match TRBD1. This CDR3 has 15 amino acids. In germline, CDR1 is LGHNA, CDR2 YNFKEQ. With 4 bases clipped from V and 3 bases from J, the junction kept 9 bases outside the gene matches. In nucleotides, the CDR3 is TGTGCCAGCAGCCGGGAGAGGGGGCCTCTCTACGAGCAGTACTTC. Translated, it gives CASSRERGPLYEQYF.

The chain carries TRBV27 and TRBJ2-7; TRBD2 agrees at 12 bases. This CDR3 is built from 14 residues. Germline loops: CDR1 MNHEY, CDR2 SMNVEV (reference sequence). The J segment lost 6 bases and the V segment lost 6 bases, leaving 6 bases of the junction unmatched. The CDR3 DNA follows: TGTGCCAGCAGCCTAGCGGGAGGGCCTCTCGAGCAGTACTTC. It is translated as CASSLAGGPLEQYF.